The sequence of this T cell receptor beta chain was determined in a study of molecular identifiers for immune sequencing clone quantification. Study details: The replicate experiment used RNA from approximately 20,000 or 100,000 naive CD8 cells. This RNA was split into five aliquots, and four of them were sequenced.

Per germline, CDR1 MNHNS and CDR2 SASEGT. CDR3 length: 14 amino acids. V was shortened by 3 bases and J by 6 bases, with 11 bases between the two germline ends. CD8+CD4-CCR7+CD45RA+ cells were sorted as naive CD8 T cells. There are a few counts of this clonotype. The antigen is undetermined. TCRdb independently ran MiXCR on the PCR reads; one entry per CDR3 protein. The sample records about 97,000 distinct CDR3 sequences, about a third being singletons. Findings and caveats of the study: Clones that had above 20 RNA copies took up over 99% of effector molecules but under 1% in naive cells.

V gene TRBV6-1 combines with J gene TRBJ2-2; D perhaps matches TRBD2 (5 bases). This sequence was found in a human donor in good health. Some libraries in this study had Jurkat cell RNA spiked in. The sample was naive CD8+ T cells from blood, with Jurkat cell RNA spiked in. Subset in this sample: FACS-sorted CD8+CD4-CCR7+CD45RA+ naive T cells. The CDR3: CASSDLSSSGELFF. The CDR3 nucleotides are TGTGCCAGCAGTGACCTATCTAGCTCCGGGGAGCTGTTTTTT.